This T cell receptor (beta chain) is drawn from a study of T-cell reconstitution after alpha-beta-depleted transplantation in children. The CDR3 is 16 amino acids. V trimming: 0 bases; J trimming: 2 bases; junction bases outside the gene matches: 4. The germline V gene has CDR1 KGHDR and CDR2 SFDVKD. This clonotype turned up a few times. Its antigen remains unknown. Whole-study findings and limits: High day-60 TCRbeta diversity in some patients came from surviving recipient T cells and thymic progenitors. Fresh T-cell production supplied most of the T-cell counts and diversity seen one year after transplant. Reports say that about two months after transplant, the alpha-beta T cells came out of several hundred graft clones that had expanded.

Unique molecular identifiers tagged the TCRbeta library. From the PCR reads, TCRdb called clonotypes with MiXCR, one entry per CDR3 protein. The sample lists hundreds of thousands of distinct CDR3 sequences; 10% to 15% were seen once. This chain uses TRBV24-1 with TRBJ2-3, with 7 bases lining up with TRBD2. The sequence derives from a male patient between 5 and 17 years old who had a stem cell transplant for acute myeloid leukemia, so the T cells may come from the graft donor. The sample here was PBMCs, mostly from graft donor cells, taken 360 days after TCRalphabeta/CD19-depleted stem cell transplant. CDR3 nucleotide sequence: TGTGCCACCAGTGATTTGGCTAGCGGCTACACAGATACGCAGTATTTT. This translates into CATSDLASGYTDTQYF.